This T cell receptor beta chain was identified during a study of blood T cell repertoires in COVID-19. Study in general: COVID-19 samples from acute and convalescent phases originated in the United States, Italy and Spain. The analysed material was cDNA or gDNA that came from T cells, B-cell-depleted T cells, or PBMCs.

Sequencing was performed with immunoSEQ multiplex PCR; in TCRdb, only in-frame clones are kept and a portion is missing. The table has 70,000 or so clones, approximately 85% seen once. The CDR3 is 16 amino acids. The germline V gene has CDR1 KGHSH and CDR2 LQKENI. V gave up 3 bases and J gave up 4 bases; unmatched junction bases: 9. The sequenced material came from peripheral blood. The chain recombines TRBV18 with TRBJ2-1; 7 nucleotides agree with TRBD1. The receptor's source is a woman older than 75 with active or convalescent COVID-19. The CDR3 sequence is CASSPQEGGAYNEQFF. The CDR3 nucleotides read TGTGCCAGCTCACCCCAAGAAGGGGGCGCTTACAATGAGCAGTTCTTC.